The present entry profiles one T cell receptor beta chain with its context. The data originate from a study of blood T cell repertoires in COVID-19. With V trimmed by 6 bases and J by 2 bases, 6 bases remained unmatched. Germline lookup yields CDR1 LNHDA and CDR2 SQIVND (reference sequence). The CDR3 extends over 15 amino acids. This table comes from immunoSEQ multiplex PCR, and its TCRdb copy is limited to in-frame clones, with some not included. The data hold about 130,000 clones, with 80% to 95% observed a single time. The chain recombines TRBV19 with TRBJ2-5, with 10 nucleotides matching TRBD2. Material: peripheral blood. This clonotype originated in a man aged 50-59 years with COVID-19, enrolled during active disease. CDR3: CASSPSSGGQETQYF. The CDR3 DNA follows: TGTGCCAGTAGCCCATCTAGCGGGGGACAAGAGACCCAGTACTTC.